The next 3 T cell receptor beta chains were all read from a single sample in a study of CD8 T cells in Susac syndrome. An input of about 0.45 to 1 ug of RNA was subjected to reverse transcription using random hexamers. TCRdb reanalysed the immunoSEQ multiplex PCR reads using MiXCR and keeps one entry per CDR3 protein. The sample has around 50,000 distinct CDR3 sequences, almost 95% seen once. The sequencing sample was made of CD8+ T cells from PBMCs. The receptors shown here come from a human donor in good health.

This rearrangement joins TRBV13 to TRBJ2-1, with 10 bases identical to TRBD2. Losses at the gene ends were 2 bases for V and 7 bases for J; bases not matched to a gene: 2. This CDR3 is 14 amino acids long. CDR1 and CDR2 (germline): PRHDT, FYEKMQ (reference sequence). The CDR3 sequence is CASSLIAGGNEQFF. Here the CDR3 DNA reads TGTGCCAGCAGCTTAATAGCGGGAGGTAATGAGCAGTTCTTC. Full variable domain (outside the CDR3, taken from reference TRBV13 and TRBJ2-1): AAGVIQSPRHLIKEKRETATLKCYPIPRHDTVYWYQQGPGQDPQFLISFYEKMQSDKGSIPDRFSAQQFSDYHSELNMSSLELGDSALYFCASSLIAGGNEQFFGPGTRLTVL.

The rearrangement links TRBV7-9 to TRBJ1-5; TRBD1 matches at 8 bases. The length of the CDR3 is 15 residues. V shed 5 bases, J shed 4 bases, and the junction held 7 bases outside the gene matches. CDR1 is SEHNR and CDR2 is FQNEAQ in the germline V gene (reference sequence). In DNA form, the CDR3 reads TGTGCCAGCAGCGCGTCGACAGGGGCAAATCAGCCCCAGCATTTT. Protein: CASSASTGANQPQHF.

The chain couples TRBV6-2 or TRBV6-3 to TRBJ1-5; 10 bases match TRBD1. J lost 7 bases, V lost 11 bases, and 8 bases had no gene match. CDR1 is MNHEY, CDR2 SVGEGT, per germline. The CDR3 is 13 amino acids. This chain's CDR3 is CAVQGQGLQPQHF. The CDR3 region has the DNA TGTGCCGTCCAGGGACAGGGGTTGCAGCCCCAGCATTTT.